One sample yielded the 5 T cell receptor beta chains listed below, sequenced in a study of CD8 T cells in ankylosing spondylitis. TCRdb processed the 5' RACE reads anew with MiXCR; each CDR3 protein has one entry. The table shows hundreds of thousands of distinct CDR3 sequences, with 32% occurring only once. The sample was blood, either unsorted or a sorted T cell fraction (not recorded which). The source of these receptors is a male donor with ankylosing spondylitis or in good health (not recorded which).

The chain has TRBV18 and TRBJ1-1, with TRBD1 matching 8 bases. The junction had 9 bases not matched to a gene; V was cut back by 5 bases and J by 4 bases. Germline V gene sequence: CDR1 KGHSH, CDR2 LQKENI. This CDR3 spans 15 amino acids. The CDR3: CASSAPGGAGTEAFF. The CDR3 nucleotides are TGTGCCAGCTCAGCCCCAGGGGGCGCGGGCACTGAAGCTTTCTTT.

The rearrangement links TRBV5-1 to TRBJ2-7; perhaps TRBD2 as D (6 bases). This CDR3 is built from 12 residues. Germline loops: CDR1 SGHRS, CDR2 YFSETQ. V was pared by 3 bases and J by 7 bases, with 11 bases between. The CDR3 nucleotides read TGCGCCAGCAGCTCGGGAGATGGAGAGCAGTACTTC. It is translated as CASSSGDGEQYF. Combining the CDR3 with reference TRBV5-1 and TRBJ2-7 gives the whole variable domain KAGVTQTPRYLIKTRGQQVTLSCSPISGHRSVSWYQQTPGQGLQFLFEYFSETQRNKGNFPGRFSGRQFSNSRSEMNVSTLELGDSALYLCASSSGDGEQYFGPGTRLTVT.

In this sample, this clonotype turned up a few times. This sequence joins TRBV29-1 and TRBJ2-3, with a possible D match to TRBD2 (6 bases). V lost 4 bases and J lost 4, with 18 bases in between. The CDR3 runs to 15 residues. CDR1 is SQVTM, CDR2 ANQGSEA, per germline. In DNA form, the CDR3 reads TGCAGCGTTGGAGGCCGGCGGGGCCAGGCAGATACGCAGTATTTT. Translating it yields CSVGGRRGQADTQYF.

The chain uses TRBV6-5 and TRBJ1-1; D ambiguous. From germline, CDR1 is MNHEY and CDR2 SVGAGI. This CDR3 is built from 16 residues. Between the trimmed V and J ends, which lost 0 bases and 0 bases, there was a span of 11 bases. The CDR3 reads CASSYSPGGVNTEAFF. The CDR3 DNA is TGTGCCAGCAGTTACTCCCCGGGTGGGGTGAACACTGAAGCTTTCTTT.

The chain has TRBV29-1 and TRBJ2-7, with 8 positions matching TRBD2. Trimming removed 5 bases from V and 5 bases from J; junction bases left unmatched: 11. The CDR3 loop spans 14 amino acids. Germline CDR1 reads SQVTM; CDR2 reads ANQGSEA. CDR3 amino acids: CSVRTTGAGDEQYF. The DNA of the CDR3 is TGCAGCGTTCGAACAACAGGAGCGGGGGACGAGCAGTACTTC.